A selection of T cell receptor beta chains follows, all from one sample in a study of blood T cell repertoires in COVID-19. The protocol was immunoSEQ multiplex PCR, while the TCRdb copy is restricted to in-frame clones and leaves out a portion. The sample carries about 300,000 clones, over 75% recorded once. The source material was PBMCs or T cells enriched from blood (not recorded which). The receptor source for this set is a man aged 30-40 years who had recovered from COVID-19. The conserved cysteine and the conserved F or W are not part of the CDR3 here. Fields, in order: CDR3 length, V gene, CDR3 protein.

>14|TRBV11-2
ASSLVASGETYEQY
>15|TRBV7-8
ASSFQLAGLSYNEQF
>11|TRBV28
ARQSSCTDTQY
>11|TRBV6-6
ASSPDRGGGYT
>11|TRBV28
ASSLRTGTEAF
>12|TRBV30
AWSVQGPYNEQF
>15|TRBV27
ASSFRQGSSYNSPLH
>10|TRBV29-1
SVLGAMGGYT
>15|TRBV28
ASSLDPRDRGGYGYT
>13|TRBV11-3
ASSLDPPGGYEQY
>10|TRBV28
ASSSSGREQY
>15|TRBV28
ASSLFGTAVSNQPQH
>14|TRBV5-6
ASSPTSTGRTDTQY
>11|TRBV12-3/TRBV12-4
ASSINGGTEAF
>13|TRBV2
ASRVAGGSTGELF
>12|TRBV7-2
ASNLAGGPYEQF
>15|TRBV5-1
ASSGGSSSRSTDTQY
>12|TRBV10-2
ASSDGTAYNEQF
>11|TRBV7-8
ASSSAARDTQY
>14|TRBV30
ACQKKASVTKNIQY
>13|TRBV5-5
ASRSTGGAVEKLF
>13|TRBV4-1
ASGLQGALEDGYT
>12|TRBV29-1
SVTVASDTGELF
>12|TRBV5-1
ASSPDRVPYEQY
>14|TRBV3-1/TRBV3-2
ASSPSYGGPYNEQF
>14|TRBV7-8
ASSLGAGGINEKLF
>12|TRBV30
AWTHPGDLFGYT
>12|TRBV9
ASSMDSLRETQY
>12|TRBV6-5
ASSRTGPNTEAF
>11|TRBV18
ASSPGAYNEQF
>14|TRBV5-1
ASSSTGGEANEKLF